This T cell receptor (beta chain) appears in the sequencing data of a study of OX40 agonist ivuxolimab in advanced cancers. Study-level background: The study reported partial responses in three patients: one hepatocellular carcinoma, two cutaneous melanoma.

The CDR3 sequence is 14 residues long. With 6 bases clipped from V and 3 bases from J, the junction kept 6 bases outside the gene matches. Germline CDR1 SGHTA, CDR2 FQGNSA. Points from the study as a whole: CD4+ and CD8+ T cells in blood underwent clonal expansion by week 6 at 0.1 to 3.0 mg/kg.

Blood sampling was done at baseline, cycle 4 day 1, and cycle 7 day 1. To note about this clone: As yet, its antigen is unknown.

The table came from immunoSEQ multiplex PCR; TCRdb's copy has only in-frame clones and leaves some out. The sample shows approximately 82,000 clones, around 85% of them seen only once. The V and J genes are TRBV7-2 and TRBJ2-5; TRBD1 agrees at 8 bases. The sequence derives from an adult with an advanced solid tumor such as melanoma, head and neck, liver or kidney cancer. Material: CD4+ or CD8+ T cells sorted from blood, obtained in a trial of the OX40 agonist ivuxolimab. CDR3 coding DNA: TGTGCCAGCAGTCGACAGACAGGGGAAGAGACCCAGTACTTC. Translation: CASSRQTGEETQYF.